This T cell receptor (beta chain) came from a study of blood T cell repertoires in COVID-19. About the research overall: The study drew acute and convalescent COVID-19 samples from the United States, Italy and Spain.

While infection was still active, Seattle patients were enrolled and then followed longitudinally. CDR1 is MNHEY and CDR2 is SMNVEV in the germline V gene (reference sequence). Trimming shortened V by 3 bases and J by 8 bases, and 19 bases separated the two germline ends. CDR3 length equals 15 residues. Original processing notes: Amplified reference gene primers provided the basis for estimating nucleated cell counts. The table came from immunoSEQ multiplex PCR; TCRdb's copy has only in-frame clones and leaves some out. The D gene and trimming were derived from the DNA, and the V and J assignments and clone size from that table. The sample consists of under 300,000 clones, nearly 90% of them appearing once.

The V and J genes are TRBV27 and TRBJ1-2, with D possibly matching TRBD1 (5 bases). This TCR derives from a woman aged 55-69 years with COVID-19, enrolled during active disease. The source material was peripheral blood. The CDR3 spells CASSLGSGGIEGYTF. As DNA, the CDR3 is TGTGCCAGCAGTTTGGGGTCGGGGGGGATCGAAGGCTACACCTTC.